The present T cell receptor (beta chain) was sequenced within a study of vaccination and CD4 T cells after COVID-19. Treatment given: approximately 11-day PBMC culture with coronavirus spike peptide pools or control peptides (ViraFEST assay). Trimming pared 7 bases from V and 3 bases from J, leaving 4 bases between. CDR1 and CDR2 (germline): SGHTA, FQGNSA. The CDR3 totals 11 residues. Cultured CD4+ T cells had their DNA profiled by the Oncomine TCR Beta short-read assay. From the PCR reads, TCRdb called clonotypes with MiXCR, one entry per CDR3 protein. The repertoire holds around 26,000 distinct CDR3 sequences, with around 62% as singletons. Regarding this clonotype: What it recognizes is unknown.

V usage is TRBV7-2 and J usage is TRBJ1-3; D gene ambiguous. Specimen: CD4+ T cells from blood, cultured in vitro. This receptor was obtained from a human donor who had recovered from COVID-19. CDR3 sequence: CASTLGNTIYF. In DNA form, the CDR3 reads TGTGCCAGCACCCTTGGAAACACCATATATTTT.